The 30 T cell receptor beta chains reported below all come from one sample, sequenced in a study of shared clonotypes between healthy human individuals. Only CD45RO-negative cells positively selected for CCR7 counted as naive CD8 cells, so terminally differentiated effector memory CD45RA+ cells were excluded. Measured with immunoSEQ multiplex PCR; TCRdb has only the in-frame clones, and not every one. The table shows about 590,000 clones, with 95% to 96% occurring only once. The source material was naive CD8+ T cells sorted from blood. The receptors here all came from a woman under 40 in good health.

This sequence joins TRBV7-9 and TRBJ2-2; D is tentatively TRBD1 or TRBD2 (5 bases each). CDR1 and CDR2 from the germline V gene are SEHNR and FQNEAQ (reference sequence). There are 15 residues in the CDR3. V shed 2 bases and J shed 1 base, with 8 bases lying between them. For the CDR3, the DNA is TGTGCCAGCAGCTTAAGTGGGGGGAACACCGGGGAGCTGTTTTTT. Its translation is CASSLSGGNTGELFF.

The gene calls are TRBV21-1 and TRBJ1-4; no DNA check was done on the table's D call, TRBD1. TRBV21-1 is an annotated pseudogene. This CDR3 comprises 15 residues. The CDR3 DNA reads TGTGCCAGCAGCAGCTACAGGGGGCGTTGGGAAAAACTGTTTTTT. Protein product: CASSSYRGRWEKLFF.

The V gene is TRBV27, the J gene TRBJ2-1; perhaps TRBD1 as D (5 bases). Trimming removed 2 bases from V and 6 bases from J, with 14 bases in between. The CDR3 covers 15 residues. Germline loops: CDR1 MNHEY, CDR2 SMNVEV (reference sequence). DNA for the CDR3: TGTGCCAGCAGTTTAAGTCCCAGGGTGGGCAATGAGCAGTTCTTC. Translating it yields CASSLSPRVGNEQFF.

The chain couples TRBV27 to TRBJ2-3; no reliable D call. V lost 0 bases and J lost 6, with 7 bases in between. Looked up from germline, CDR1 is MNHEY and CDR2 is SMNVEV (reference sequence). The CDR3 totals 13 residues. This CDR3 is CASSLSNGDTQYF. CDR3 nucleotides: TGTGCCAGCAGTTTATCTAATGGGGATACGCAGTATTTT.

CDR3 amino acids: CASSLQTGPNNNYEQYF. In DNA form, the CDR3 reads TGCGCCAGCAGCCTTCAGACAGGACCCAATAATAACTACGAGCAGTACTTC. V gene TRBV4-1 combines with J gene TRBJ2-7; D might be TRBD1 (6 bases). The CDR3 consists of 17 residues. Between the trimmed V and J ends, which lost 4 bases and 3 bases, there was a span of 22 bases. Germline-derived CDR1 and CDR2 are MGHRA and YSYEKL.

This chain connects TRBV28 to TRBJ2-7; TRBD2 matches at 7 bases. The CDR3 has 16 amino acids. V trimming: 3 bases; J trimming: 1 base; junction bases outside the gene matches: 9. The germline CDR1 and CDR2 sequences are MDHEN and SYDVKM. CDR3: CASSFWMGGGSYEQYF. The CDR3 region has the DNA TGTGCCAGCAGTTTCTGGATGGGGGGAGGGTCCTACGAGCAGTACTTC.

About this clone itself: The identical CDR3 is also encoded by other nucleotide sequences in the sample. The chain couples TRBV11-2 to TRBJ2-1; D gene unclear. Germline V gene data show CDR1 as SGHAT and CDR2 as FQNNGV. The CDR3 consists of 15 residues. Trimming left V 4 bases short and J 0 bases short, with 10 bases between. The chain's CDR3 is CASSSDPSSYNEQFF. The CDR3 nucleotides read TGTGCCAGCAGCTCGGACCCGAGCTCCTACAATGAGCAGTTCTTC.

The V gene is TRBV27, the J gene TRBJ2-7; possibly TRBD1 or TRBD2 for D (5 bases each). Germline V lookup: CDR1 MNHEY, CDR2 SMNVEV (reference sequence). The CDR3 spans 16 residues. The ends were cut back, 6 bases at V and 0 bases at J, with 18 bases in the middle. The CDR3 protein is CASSPGTQLSSYEQYF. Here the CDR3 DNA reads TGTGCCAGCAGCCCGGGGACCCAACTTAGCTCCTACGAGCAGTACTTC.

The rearrangement joins TRBV7-9 to TRBJ2-4, with a tentative D call TRBD1 (7 bases). Germline loops: CDR1 SEHNR, CDR2 FQNEAQ (reference sequence). CDR3 length equals 15 residues. Trimming took off 5 bases at V and 2 bases at J, with 13 bases between the two ends. CDR3 region: CASSTGGGPKNIQYF. The DNA of the CDR3 is TGTGCCAGCAGCACAGGAGGGGGCCCCAAAAACATTCAGTACTTC.

The chain links TRBV6-1 to TRBJ2-1; D is unclear. The V gene's germline CDR1 is MNHNS and CDR2 SASEGT. The CDR3 length is 12 residues. V was cut by 9 bases and J by 6 bases, with 12 bases left in between. In nucleotides, the CDR3 is TGTGCCAGTAATAACCTGATCAATGAGCAGTTCTTC. As protein: CASNNLINEQFF.

The chain couples TRBV7-9 to TRBJ2-1; 10 positions match TRBD1. The V gene's germline CDR1 is SEHNR and CDR2 FQNEAQ (reference sequence). V lost 5 bases and J lost 2; bases outside the gene matches: 3. The CDR3 extends over 15 amino acids. CDR3 residues: CASSTGTGAYNEQFF. The CDR3 DNA sequence: TGTGCCAGCAGCACCGGGACAGGGGCCTACAATGAGCAGTTCTTC.

J is TRBJ2-7 and V is TRBV4-2, with 10 bases identical to TRBD1. Germline loops: CDR1 LGHNA, CDR2 YNFKEQ. After removal of 1 base from V and 2 bases from J, the junction contained 14 bases not matched to a gene. CDR3 length equals 19 residues. The CDR3 DNA reads as TGTGCCAGCAGCCAAGGCTTACTCGGGACAGGGGTTTTTCCCTACGAGCAGTACTTC. Translating it yields CASSQGLLGTGVFPYEQYF.

This chain links TRBV28 with TRBJ1-6, with D unclear. The germline V and J ends were trimmed by 2 bases and 8 bases, with 10 bases remaining between them. This CDR3 has 14 amino acids. CDR1 and CDR2 (germline): MDHEN, SYDVKM. The CDR3 nucleotides are TGTGCCAGCAGTTTACGGCCTCGGGATTCACCCCTCCACTTT. This sequence encodes CASSLRPRDSPLHF.

The J gene is TRBJ2-7, the V gene TRBV4-1; 11 bases match TRBD1. This CDR3 has 14 amino acids. Losses at the gene ends were 5 bases for V and 5 bases for J; bases not matched to a gene: 5. Germline V gene sequence: CDR1 MGHRA, CDR2 YSYEKL. CDR3 nucleotide sequence: TGCGCCAGCAGCTTCCGGGACAGGGGGGACGAGCAGTACTTC. This sequence encodes CASSFRDRGDEQYF.

This chain links TRBV27 with TRBJ1-1; possible D gene TRBD1, 5 bases. The V gene lost 2 bases and the J gene lost 1 base, with 11 bases spanning the gap. CDR3 size: 15 residues. CDR1 and CDR2 from the germline V gene are MNHEY and SMNVEV (reference sequence). The CDR3 DNA follows: TGTGCCAGCAGTTTAGGGACGCTTGGGAACACTGAAGCTTTCTTT. It is translated as CASSLGTLGNTEAFF.

Note on this clone: One junction end disagrees with the germline gene, perhaps due to a read error. This chain uses TRBV28 with TRBJ2-3; TRBD1 might be the D (6 bases). Germline CDR1 reads MDHEN; CDR2 reads SYDVKM. The CDR3 is 12 residues long. The CDR3 nucleotides read TGTGCCAGCAGTTACGGACAGACGCGATCTTTTTTT. Residues: CASSYGQTRSFF.

J is TRBJ2-5 and V is TRBV5-6; the match to TRBD1 covers 8 bases. V gave up 2 bases and J gave up 12 bases; unmatched junction bases: 15. The CDR3 runs 15 residues. Germline loops: CDR1 SGHDT, CDR2 YYEEEE. The CDR3 protein is CASSFTGTGQTSEYF. The CDR3 DNA is TGTGCCAGCAGCTTCACCGGGACAGGTCAAACGTCGGAGTACTTC.

The genes are TRBV28 and TRBJ1-6; D remains ambiguous. This CDR3 is built from 16 residues. V was shortened by 5 bases and J by 0 bases, with 11 bases between the two germline ends. Germline V gene lookup returns CDR1 MDHEN and CDR2 SYDVKM. DNA for the CDR3: TGTGCCAGCAGTACCCGGTGGAACTCCTATAATTCACCCCTCCACTTT. This codes for CASSTRWNSYNSPLHF.

A single count supports this clone. The rearrangement links TRBV4-1 to TRBJ1-5; D gene uncertain. Per germline, CDR1 MGHRA and CDR2 YSYEKL. CDR3 length equals 15 residues. V lost 2 bases to trimming and J lost 4 bases, with 12 bases between them. The CDR3 is CASSQRLSPNQPQHF. CDR3 bases: TGCGCCAGCAGCCAAAGGCTATCCCCTAATCAGCCCCAGCATTTT.

The rearrangement joins TRBV27 to TRBJ2-7, with D unresolved. The CDR3 runs to 12 residues. Germline assignment: CDR1 MNHEY and CDR2 SMNVEV (reference sequence). Trimming removed 2 bases at V and 7 bases at J, with 9 bases between. CDR3 protein: CASSLGFGEQYF. CDR3 nucleotide sequence: TGTGCCAGCAGTTTAGGGTTTGGAGAGCAGTACTTC.

There are a few counts of this clone. The sample holds other DNA sequences that translate to the same CDR3. The genes are TRBV6-4 and TRBJ1-1; D unclear. Germline CDR1 MRHNA, CDR2 SNTAGT. The CDR3 is 13 residues long. V lost 2 bases and J lost 1, with 5 bases in between. DNA of the CDR3: TGTGCCAGCAGTGACAGTAGGAACACTGAAGCTTTCTTT. Encoded protein: CASSDSRNTEAFF.

CDR3 nucleotide sequence: TGCAGCGTTGAAGGGCATGGGGTGGGACCCTACGAGCAGTACTTC. Residues: CSVEGHGVGPYEQYF. The V call is TRBV29-1, the J call TRBJ2-7, with D perhaps given as TRBD1 or TRBD2 (5 bases each). Germline V CDR1 and CDR2: SQVTM, ANQGSEA. The CDR3 is 15 amino acids. V dropped 1 base and J dropped 2 bases, with 15 bases sitting between them.

The CDR3 DNA reads as TGTGCCGCGGGATTAACCAACACTGAAGCTTTCTTT. Encoded protein: CAAGLTNTEAFF. V is TRBV30 and J is TRBJ1-1; no clear D. Per the germline V gene, CDR1 is GTSNPN and CDR2 is SVGIG (reference sequence). Trimming took 8 bases from V and 2 from J, leaving 12 bases between them. The CDR3 spans 12 residues.

The chain links TRBV11-3 to TRBJ1-1; D is uncertain. The CDR3 consists of 13 residues. Trimming stripped 1 base from V and 1 base from J, with 4 bases between. CDR1 and CDR2 (germline): SGHNT, YENEEA. The CDR3 loop reads CASSLGPNTEAFF. CDR3 nucleotide sequence: TGTGCCAGCAGCTTAGGTCCGAACACTGAAGCTTTCTTT.

This clone was detected once. The chain has TRBV4-1 and TRBJ2-7; 12 nucleotides align to TRBD1. Looked up from germline, CDR1 is MGHRA and CDR2 is YSYEKL. The CDR3 has 15 amino acids. The V segment lost 1 base and the J segment 6 bases; nucleotides outside the gene matches: 4. CDR3 protein: CASSQVGQGAGEQYF. The CDR3 DNA follows: TGCGCCAGCAGCCAAGTGGGACAGGGGGCGGGCGAGCAGTACTTC.

This clone showed up just a few times. V usage is TRBV27 and J usage is TRBJ1-1; D may be TRBD1 (6 bases). The CDR3 is 13 residues long. CDR1 MNHEY and CDR2 SMNVEV come from the germline V gene (reference sequence). V gave up 6 bases and J gave up 9 bases, with 17 bases separating them. This CDR3 reads CASSPGTLDKAFF. DNA for the CDR3: TGTGCCAGCAGCCCCGGGACACTTGATAAAGCTTTCTTT.

This rearrangement joins TRBV29-1 to TRBJ2-2; D not certain. The CDR3 totals 10 residues. The ends were cut back, 6 bases at V and 7 bases at J, with 6 bases in the middle. Germline V gene lookup returns CDR1 SQVTM and CDR2 ANQGSEA. CDR3 loop: CSVGDGELFF. CDR3 DNA: TGCAGCGTCGGAGACGGGGAGCTGTTTTTT.

The rearrangement uses TRBV10-2 and TRBJ2-7; D is uncertain. V was shortened by 2 bases and J by 3 bases, with 5 bases between the two germline ends. The germline V gene has CDR1 WSHSY and CDR2 SAAADI. The CDR3 has 12 amino acids. The DNA of the CDR3 is TGCGCCAGCAGTGAGAGAAGCTACGAGCAGTACTTC. Translation: CASSERSYEQYF.

The rearrangement links TRBV4-2 to TRBJ1-4; TRBD1 is a possible D gene (5 bases). Trimming took 4 bases from V and 3 from J, leaving 15 bases between them. The germline gives CDR1 LGHNA, CDR2 YNFKEQ. The CDR3 is 16 residues long. The CDR3 DNA follows: TGTGCCAGCAGCCCACTAGAGACAGACTCTAATGAAAAACTGTTTTTT. Translated: CASSPLETDSNEKLFF.

The chain carries TRBV4-2 and TRBJ2-7; TRBD1 or TRBD2 may be the D gene (5 bases each). This CDR3 contains 15 residues. In germline, CDR1 is LGHNA, CDR2 YNFKEQ. Deletions cut 0 bases from V and 2 bases from J, with 11 bases between. The CDR3 spells CASSQDVPGPYEQYF. CDR3 bases: TGTGCCAGCAGCCAAGATGTGCCGGGACCCTACGAGCAGTACTTC.